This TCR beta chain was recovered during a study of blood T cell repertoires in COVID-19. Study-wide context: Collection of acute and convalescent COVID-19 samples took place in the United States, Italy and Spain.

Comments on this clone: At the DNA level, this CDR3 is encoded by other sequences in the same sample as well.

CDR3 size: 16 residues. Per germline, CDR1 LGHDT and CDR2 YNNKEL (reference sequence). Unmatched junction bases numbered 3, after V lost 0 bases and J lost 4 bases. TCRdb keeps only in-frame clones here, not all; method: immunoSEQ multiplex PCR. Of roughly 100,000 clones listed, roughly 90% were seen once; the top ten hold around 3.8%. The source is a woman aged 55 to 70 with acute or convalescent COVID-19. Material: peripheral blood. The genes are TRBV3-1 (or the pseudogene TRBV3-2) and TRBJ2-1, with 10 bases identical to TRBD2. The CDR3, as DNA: TGTGCCAGCAGCCAAGAGGGACTAGCGCCGTACAATGAGCAGTTCTTC. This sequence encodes CASSQEGLAPYNEQFF.